These T cell receptor beta chains were read from a single sample in a study of resident and recirculating memory T cells in vitiligo. TCRdb keeps only in-frame clones here, not all; method: immunoSEQ multiplex PCR. The sample includes 65,000 to 80,000 clones, roughly nine tenths of them seen just once. Sequenced input: blood. The receptors were sampled from a male donor with vitiligo. The CDR3 runs from the conserved cysteine through the conserved F or W. Fields, in order: clone size, J gene, V gene, D gene, CDR3 DNA, CDR3 protein. D genes are given only for firm matches. Clone size is shown for a subset of rows, as once, few, many or a class of expanded clone.

.,TRBJ2-2,TRBV27,TRBD1,TGTGCCAGCAGATACAGGGGCACCGGGGAGCTGTTTTTT,CASRYRGTGELFF
once,TRBJ1-4,TRBV27,.,TGTGCCAGCAGCCTCCGGAGAAATGAAAAACTGTTTTTT,CASSLRRNEKLFF
.,TRBJ1-1,TRBV27,TRBD1,TGTGCCAGCAGTTCCCAGGGGGCCGTGAACACTGAAGCTTTCTTT,CASSSQGAVNTEAFF
.,TRBJ1-4,TRBV4-1,.,TGCGCCAGCAGCCAATCCCGGACAGTTAATGAAAAACTGTTTTTT,CASSQSRTVNEKLFF
.,TRBJ2-3,TRBV7-3,TRBD1,TGTGCCAGCAGCTCGTGGGACAGGGGCACAGATACGCAGTATTTT,CASSSWDRGTDTQYF
.,TRBJ1-1,TRBV7-8,TRBD1,TGTGCCAGCAGCTTGTTCCTCGGACAGGGGGCGAGCACTGAAGCTTTCTTT,CASSLFLGQGASTEAFF
.,TRBJ2-4,TRBV5-6,TRBD1,TGTGCCAGCAGTAGAAAAGGGACAGGGGTGAACATTCAGTACTTC,CASSRKGTGVNIQYF
.,TRBJ1-4,TRBV28,TRBD1,TGTGCCAGCAGTTCCGGACAGGGTACGCAAAAACTGTTTTTT,CASSSGQGTQKLFF
once,TRBJ1-2,TRBV6-5,.,TGTGCCAGCAGTTACTCTGGGGGCCCCTTTGACTATGGCTACACCTTC,CASSYSGGPFDYGYTF
.,TRBJ2-2,TRBV27,TRBD1,TGTGCCAGCAGTACAGGGGAAACCGGGGAGCTGTTTTTT,CASSTGETGELFF
.,TRBJ1-2,TRBV6-6,.,TGTGCCAGCAGCTCCCCCCCCGGGGACTATGGCTACACCTTC,CASSSPPGDYGYTF
.,TRBJ1-2,TRBV5-6,TRBD1,TGTGCCAGCAGCTTGTCTCCCGGACAGGTACTTAACTATGGCTACACCTTC,CASSLSPGQVLNYGYTF
.,TRBJ1-1,TRBV5-1,TRBD1,TGCGCCAGCAGCTTTGGACAGGAGGGTTTTGGGACTGAAGCTTTCTTT,CASSFGQEGFGTEAFF
.,TRBJ2-1,TRBV15,TRBD1,TGTGCCACCACTCCCCCGGGACAGCCCTACAATGAGCAGTTCTTC,CATTPPGQPYNEQFF
.,TRBJ2-5,TRBV5-6,.,TGTGCCAGCAACCTAGGGGGCGGAGGGGTAGAGACCCAGTACTTC,CASNLGGGGVETQYF
.,TRBJ1-2,TRBV7-3,.,TGTGCCAGCAGCCTATCGGGGAGGGCGGGGGGCTACACCTTC,CASSLSGRAGGYTF
.,TRBJ2-5,TRBV9,.,TGTGCCAGCAGCGTAGCCGTAAGCGCCCCTACCCAGTACTTC,CASSVAVSAPTQYF